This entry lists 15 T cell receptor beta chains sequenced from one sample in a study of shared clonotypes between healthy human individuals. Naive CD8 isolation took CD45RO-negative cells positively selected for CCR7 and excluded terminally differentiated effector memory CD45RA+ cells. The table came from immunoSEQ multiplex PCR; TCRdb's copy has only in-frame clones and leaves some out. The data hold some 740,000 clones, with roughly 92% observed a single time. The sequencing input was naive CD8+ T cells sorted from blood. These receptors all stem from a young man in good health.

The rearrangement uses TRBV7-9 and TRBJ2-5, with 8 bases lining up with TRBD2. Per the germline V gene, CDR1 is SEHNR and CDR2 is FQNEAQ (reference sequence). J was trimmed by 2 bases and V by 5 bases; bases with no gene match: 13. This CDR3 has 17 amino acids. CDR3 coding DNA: TGTGCCAGCAGCAACCGAGGTAGAGCGGGGGAACAAGAGACCCAGTACTTC. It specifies CASSNRGRAGEQETQYF.

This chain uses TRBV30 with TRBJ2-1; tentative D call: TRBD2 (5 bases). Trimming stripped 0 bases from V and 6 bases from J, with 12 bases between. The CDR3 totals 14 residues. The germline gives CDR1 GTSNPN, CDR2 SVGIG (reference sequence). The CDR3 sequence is CAWSVLASSNEQFF. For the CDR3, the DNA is TGTGCCTGGAGTGTACTTGCTAGCAGCAATGAGCAGTTCTTC. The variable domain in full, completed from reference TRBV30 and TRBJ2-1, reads SQTIHQWPATLVQPVGSPLSLECTVEGTSNPNLYWYRQAAGRGLQLLFYSVGIGQISSEVPQNLSASRPQDRQFILSSKKLLLSDSGFYLCAWSVLASSNEQFFGPGTRLTVL.

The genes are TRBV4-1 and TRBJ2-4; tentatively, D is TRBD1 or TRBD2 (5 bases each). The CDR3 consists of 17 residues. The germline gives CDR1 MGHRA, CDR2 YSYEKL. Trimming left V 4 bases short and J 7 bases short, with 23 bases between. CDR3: CASSPIDGLGTPNIQYF. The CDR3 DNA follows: TGCGCCAGCAGCCCCATCGACGGGTTGGGGACCCCGAACATTCAGTACTTC.

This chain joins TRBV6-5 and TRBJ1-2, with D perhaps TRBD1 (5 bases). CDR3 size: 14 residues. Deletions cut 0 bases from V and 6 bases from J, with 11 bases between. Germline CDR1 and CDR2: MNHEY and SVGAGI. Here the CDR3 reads CASSYSAGLDGYTF. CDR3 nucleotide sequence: TGTGCCAGCAGTTACTCAGCGGGGCTAGATGGCTACACCTTC.

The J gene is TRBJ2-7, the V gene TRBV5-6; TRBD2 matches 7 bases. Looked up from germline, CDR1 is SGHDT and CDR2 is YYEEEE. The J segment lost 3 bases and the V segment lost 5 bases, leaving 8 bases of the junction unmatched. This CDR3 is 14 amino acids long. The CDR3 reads CASRNWEGHYEQYF. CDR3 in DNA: TGTGCCAGCAGAAACTGGGAGGGGCACTACGAGCAGTACTTC. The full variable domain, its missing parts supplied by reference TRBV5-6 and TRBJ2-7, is DAGVTQSPTHLIKTRGQQVTLRCSPKSGHDTVSWYQQALGQGPQFIFQYYEEEERQRGNFPDRFSGHQFPNYSSELNVNALLLGDSALYLCASRNWEGHYEQYFGPGTRLTVT.

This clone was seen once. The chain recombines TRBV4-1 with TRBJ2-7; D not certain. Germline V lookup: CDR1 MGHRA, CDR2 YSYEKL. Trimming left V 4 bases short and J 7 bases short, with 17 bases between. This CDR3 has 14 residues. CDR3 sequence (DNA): TGCGCCAGCAGCCGCACGGAAGGTCAGTCTGAGCAGTACTTC. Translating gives CASSRTEGQSEQYF.

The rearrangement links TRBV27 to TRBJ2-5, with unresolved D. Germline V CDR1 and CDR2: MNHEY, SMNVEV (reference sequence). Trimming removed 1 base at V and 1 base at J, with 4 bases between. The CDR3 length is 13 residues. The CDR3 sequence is CASSLFPQETQYF. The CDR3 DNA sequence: TGTGCCAGCAGTTTATTTCCCCAAGAGACCCAGTACTTC.

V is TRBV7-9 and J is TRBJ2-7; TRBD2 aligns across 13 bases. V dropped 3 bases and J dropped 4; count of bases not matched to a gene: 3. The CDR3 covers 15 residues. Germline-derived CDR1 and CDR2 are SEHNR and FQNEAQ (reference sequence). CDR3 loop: CASSFGLAGEYEQYF. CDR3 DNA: TGTGCCAGCAGCTTTGGACTAGCGGGAGAGTACGAGCAGTACTTC.

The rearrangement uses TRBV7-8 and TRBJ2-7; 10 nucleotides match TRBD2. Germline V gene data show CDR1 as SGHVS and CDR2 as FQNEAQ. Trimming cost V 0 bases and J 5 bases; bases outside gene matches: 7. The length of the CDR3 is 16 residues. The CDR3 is CASSLAALAGADEQYF. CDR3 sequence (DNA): TGTGCCAGCAGCTTAGCAGCTCTAGCGGGAGCGGACGAGCAGTACTTC.

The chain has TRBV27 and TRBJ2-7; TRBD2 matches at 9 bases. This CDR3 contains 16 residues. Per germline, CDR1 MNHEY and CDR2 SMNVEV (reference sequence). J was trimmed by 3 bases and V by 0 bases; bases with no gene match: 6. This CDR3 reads CASSLSPLAGNYEQYF. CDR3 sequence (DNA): TGTGCCAGCAGTTTATCCCCCCTAGCGGGAAACTACGAGCAGTACTTC.

The CDR3 here is CASSSDGQGYYGYTF. CDR3 nucleotide sequence: TGTGCCAGCAGTTCTGATGGACAGGGTTATTATGGCTACACCTTC. This chain connects TRBV27 to TRBJ1-2, with TRBD1 matching over 8 bases. CDR1 and CDR2 (germline): MNHEY, SMNVEV (reference sequence). The CDR3 loop spans 15 amino acids. V shed 4 bases and J 5 bases; nucleotides not matched to a gene: 9.

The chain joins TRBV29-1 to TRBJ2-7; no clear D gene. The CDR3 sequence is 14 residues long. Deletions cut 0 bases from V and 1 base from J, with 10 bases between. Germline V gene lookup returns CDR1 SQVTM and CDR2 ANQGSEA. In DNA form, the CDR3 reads TGCAGCGTTGAAGATCAAGAAACGTCCTACGAGCAGTACTTC. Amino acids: CSVEDQETSYEQYF.

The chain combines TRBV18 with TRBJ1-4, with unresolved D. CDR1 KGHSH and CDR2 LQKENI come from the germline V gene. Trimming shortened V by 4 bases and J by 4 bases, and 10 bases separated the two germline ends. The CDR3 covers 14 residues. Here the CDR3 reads CASSLRRNNEKLFF. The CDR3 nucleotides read TGTGCCAGCTCACTAAGACGGAATAATGAAAAACTGTTTTTT.

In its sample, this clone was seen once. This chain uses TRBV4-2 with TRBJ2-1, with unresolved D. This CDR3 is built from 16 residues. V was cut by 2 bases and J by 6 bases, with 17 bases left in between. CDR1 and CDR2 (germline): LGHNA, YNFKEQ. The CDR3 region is CASSQPLGGLTNEQFF. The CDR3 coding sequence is TGTGCCAGCAGCCAACCCTTAGGTGGGCTAACCAATGAGCAGTTCTTC.

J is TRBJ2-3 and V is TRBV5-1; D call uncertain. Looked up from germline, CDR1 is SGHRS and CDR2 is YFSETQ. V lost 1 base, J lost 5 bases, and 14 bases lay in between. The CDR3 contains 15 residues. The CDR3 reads CASSLQESRGDTQYF. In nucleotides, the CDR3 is TGCGCCAGCAGCTTGCAGGAATCTCGTGGAGATACGCAGTATTTT.